These T cell receptor beta chains were read from a single sample in a study of cytomegalovirus exposure and HLA in healthy donors. The table came from immunoSEQ multiplex PCR; TCRdb's copy has only in-frame clones and leaves some out. The sample records roughly 200,000 clones, 77% being singletons. The specimen was PBMCs. The receptors shown here come from a woman in her 30s in good health and CMV-seropositive. Each CDR3 is given with its conserved first and last residue.

v_call	j_call	cdr3_aa
TRBV6-6	TRBJ2-2	CASETGNTGELFF
TRBV6-4	TRBJ2-1	CASSRTRRARNEQFF
TRBV6-1	TRBJ1-2	CASSAQRQGEGGYTF
TRBV4-1	TRBJ2-3	CASSQGAGTDTQYF
TRBV4-2	TRBJ1-2	CASSQEYLGRDGYTF
TRBV28	TRBJ2-7	CASSLTVPGVDEQYF
TRBV7-3	TRBJ2-1	CASSSRSSGDYNEQFF
TRBV19	TRBJ2-7	CASSAQGGAYEQYF
TRBV6-4	TRBJ2-3	CASSDSSGPTTDTQYF
TRBV28	TRBJ1-5	CASSFSGEIQPQHF
TRBV7-2	TRBJ2-3	CASSFRQGDTQYF
TRBV5-1	TRBJ2-5	CASSLASSAQGTQYF
TRBV10-3	TRBJ2-7	CATGLGFDEQYF
TRBV4-3	TRBJ2-7	CASSQDAVSSYEQYF
TRBV7-6	TRBJ2-7	CASSFRQGTYEQYF
TRBV18	TRBJ2-6	CASSPQQGSGANVLTF
TRBV18	TRBJ1-6	CASSPDRSSYNSPLHF
TRBV7-6	TRBJ2-1	CASSLITSGGNEQFF
TRBV18	TRBJ2-1	CASSSGQGSYNEQFF
TRBV5-4	TRBJ1-1	CASSSQNSGAYTEAFF
TRBV10-3	TRBJ2-2	CAISDPLGSGGDNGELFF
TRBV7-3	TRBJ2-5	CASSPYPGLAGRGAQYF
TRBV28	TRBJ2-7	CASSPPAYEQYF
TRBV15	TRBJ2-1	CATSRLHLTGQGWGRVSYNEQFF
TRBV28	TRBJ2-7	CASCSYLYEQYF
TRBV25-1	TRBJ2-2	CASSALSGGAGTGELFF
TRBV28	TRBJ2-3	CASALVGLSTDTQYF
TRBV7-2	TRBJ1-5	CASSFAGKSNQPQHF
TRBV2	TRBJ2-1	CASSEGPKQGFSEQFF
TRBV9	TRBJ2-7	CASSPYPFGEQYF
TRBV28	TRBJ1-2	CASSQSGQATYGYTF
TRBV28	TRBJ1-5	CASKSGGLGNQPQHF
TRBV29-1	TRBJ1-3	CSASDRAGNTIYF
TRBV2	TRBJ2-5	CASSAGLAGEETQYF
TRBV7-8	TRBJ1-5	CASSLGTGSNQPQHF
TRBV5-4	TRBJ1-5	CASSLQGVNQPQHF
TRBV29-1	TRBJ2-2	CSVEDRQGPGELFF
TRBV7-3	TRBJ2-1	CASSLIVLAASYNEQFF
TRBV19	TRBJ1-2	CASSARTGGPYGYTF
TRBV27	TRBJ1-2	CASRLTGGSGYGYTF
TRBV14	TRBJ2-7	CASSQVDPRTGGTYEQYF
TRBV5-5	TRBJ2-5	CASSLSIGQGEETQYF
TRBV29-1	TRBJ1-1	CSVASQGNTEAFF
TRBV4-2	TRBJ1-2	CASSQEQGTNYGYTF
TRBV28	TRBJ2-7	CASIPGSADGYEQYF
TRBV14	TRBJ2-1	CASSQGLAVHPPSYNEQFF
TRBV19	TRBJ2-1	CASSTTGGIDEQFF
TRBV27	TRBJ1-5	CASSLGLSGGIWPQHF